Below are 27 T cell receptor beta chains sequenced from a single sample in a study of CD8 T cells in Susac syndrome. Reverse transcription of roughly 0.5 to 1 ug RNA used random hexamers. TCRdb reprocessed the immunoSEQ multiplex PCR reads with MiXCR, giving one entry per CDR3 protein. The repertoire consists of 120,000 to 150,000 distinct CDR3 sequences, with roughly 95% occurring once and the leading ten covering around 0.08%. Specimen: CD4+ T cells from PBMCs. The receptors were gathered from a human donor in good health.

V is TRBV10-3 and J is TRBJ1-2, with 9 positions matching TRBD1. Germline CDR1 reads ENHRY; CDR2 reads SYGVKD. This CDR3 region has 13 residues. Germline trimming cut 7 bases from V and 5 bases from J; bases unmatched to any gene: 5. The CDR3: CAINKGQGYGYTF. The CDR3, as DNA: TGTGCCATCAATAAAGGACAGGGGTATGGCTACACCTTC.

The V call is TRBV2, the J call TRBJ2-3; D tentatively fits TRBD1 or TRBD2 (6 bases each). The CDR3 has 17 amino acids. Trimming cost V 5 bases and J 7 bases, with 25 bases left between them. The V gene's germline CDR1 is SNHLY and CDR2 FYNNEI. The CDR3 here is CASSPGGRGKVLNTQYF. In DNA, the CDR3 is TGTGCCAGCAGTCCTGGGGGGCGAGGGAAAGTCCTAAATACGCAGTATTTT.

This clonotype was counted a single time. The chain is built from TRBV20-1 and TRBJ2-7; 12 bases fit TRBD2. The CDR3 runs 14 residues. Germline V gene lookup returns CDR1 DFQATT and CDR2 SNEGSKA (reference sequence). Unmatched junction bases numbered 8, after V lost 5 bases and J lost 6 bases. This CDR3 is CSAWTSGKGTEQYF. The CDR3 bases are TGCAGTGCTTGGACTAGCGGGAAGGGGACCGAGCAGTACTTC.

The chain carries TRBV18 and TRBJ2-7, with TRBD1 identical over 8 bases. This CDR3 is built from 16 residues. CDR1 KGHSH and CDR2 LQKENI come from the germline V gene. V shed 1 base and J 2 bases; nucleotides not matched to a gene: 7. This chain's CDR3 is CASSPLPGQVPYEQYF. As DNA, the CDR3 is TGTGCCAGCTCACCACTCCCGGGACAGGTCCCCTACGAGCAGTACTTC.

CDR3 in DNA: TGTGCCAGCAGCGCCCCGGGAGGAGAGCAGTACTTC. It specifies CASSAPGGEQYF. The chain joins TRBV3-1 to TRBJ2-7; 7 nucleotides match TRBD2. The germline V gene has CDR1 LGHDT and CDR2 YNNKEL (reference sequence). This CDR3 is 12 amino acids long. Unmatched junction bases numbered 5, after V lost 5 bases and J lost 7 bases.

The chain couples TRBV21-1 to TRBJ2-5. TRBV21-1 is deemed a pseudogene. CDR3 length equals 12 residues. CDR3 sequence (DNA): TGTGCCAGCAGCACCACGGAAGAGACCCAGTACTTC. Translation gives CASSTTEETQYF.

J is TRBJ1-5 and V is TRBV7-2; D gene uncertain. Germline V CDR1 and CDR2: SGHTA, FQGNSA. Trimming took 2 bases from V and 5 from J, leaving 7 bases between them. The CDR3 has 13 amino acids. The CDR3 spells CASSLSVYQPQHF. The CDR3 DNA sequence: TGTGCCAGCAGCTTATCAGTGTATCAGCCCCAGCATTTT.

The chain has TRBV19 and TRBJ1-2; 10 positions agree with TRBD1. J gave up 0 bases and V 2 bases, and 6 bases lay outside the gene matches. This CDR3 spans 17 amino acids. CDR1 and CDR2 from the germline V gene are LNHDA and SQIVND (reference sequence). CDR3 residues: CASSILGQGISNYGYTF. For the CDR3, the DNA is TGTGCCAGTAGTATACTGGGACAGGGGATCTCTAACTATGGCTACACCTTC.

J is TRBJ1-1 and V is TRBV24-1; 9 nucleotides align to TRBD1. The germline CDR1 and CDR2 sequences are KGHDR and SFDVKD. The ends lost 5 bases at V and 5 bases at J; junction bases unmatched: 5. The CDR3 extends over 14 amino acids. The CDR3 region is CATSVGQGGTEAFF. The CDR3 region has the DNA TGTGCCACCAGTGTGGGACAGGGTGGGACTGAAGCTTTCTTT.

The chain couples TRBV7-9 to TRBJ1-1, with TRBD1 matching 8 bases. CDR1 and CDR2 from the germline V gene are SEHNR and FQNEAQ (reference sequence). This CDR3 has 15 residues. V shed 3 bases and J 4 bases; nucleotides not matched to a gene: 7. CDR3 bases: TGTGCCAGCAGCTTCCCACAGGGGGTTAGCACTGAAGCTTTCTTT. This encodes CASSFPQGVSTEAFF.

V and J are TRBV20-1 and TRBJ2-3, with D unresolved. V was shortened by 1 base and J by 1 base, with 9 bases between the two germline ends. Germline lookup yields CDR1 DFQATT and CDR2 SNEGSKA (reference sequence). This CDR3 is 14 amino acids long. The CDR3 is CSARVSLGTDTQYF. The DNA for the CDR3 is TGCAGTGCTAGAGTTTCTCTCGGCACAGATACGCAGTATTTT.

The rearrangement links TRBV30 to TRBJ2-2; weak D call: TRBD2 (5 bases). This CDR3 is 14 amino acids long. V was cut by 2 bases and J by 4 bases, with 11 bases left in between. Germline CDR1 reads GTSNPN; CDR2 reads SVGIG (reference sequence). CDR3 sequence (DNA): TGTGCCTGGAGTAGGAGACTACCCACCGGGGAGCTGTTTTTT. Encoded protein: CAWSRRLPTGELFF.

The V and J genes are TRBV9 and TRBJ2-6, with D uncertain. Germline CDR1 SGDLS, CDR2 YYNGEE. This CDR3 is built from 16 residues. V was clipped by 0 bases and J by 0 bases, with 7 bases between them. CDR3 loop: CASSVGRVSGANVLTF. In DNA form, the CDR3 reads TGTGCCAGCAGCGTAGGACGGGTCTCTGGGGCCAACGTCCTGACTTTC.

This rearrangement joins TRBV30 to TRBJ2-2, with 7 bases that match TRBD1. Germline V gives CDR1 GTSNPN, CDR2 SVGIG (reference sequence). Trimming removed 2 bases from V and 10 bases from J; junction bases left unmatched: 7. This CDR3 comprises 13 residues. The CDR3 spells CAWSRDRRAELFF. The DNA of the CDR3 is TGTGCCTGGAGTCGGGACAGACGGGCGGAGCTGTTTTTT.

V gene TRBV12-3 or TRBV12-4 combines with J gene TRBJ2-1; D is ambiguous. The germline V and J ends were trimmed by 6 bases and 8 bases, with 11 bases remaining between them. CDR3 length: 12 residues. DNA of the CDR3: TGTGCCAGCAGGAAGTTCGGCGATGAGCAGTTCTTC. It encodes CASRKFGDEQFF.

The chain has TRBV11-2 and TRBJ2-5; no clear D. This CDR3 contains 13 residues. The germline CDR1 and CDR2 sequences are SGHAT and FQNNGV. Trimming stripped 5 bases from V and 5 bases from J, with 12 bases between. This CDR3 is CASSPLSEETQYF. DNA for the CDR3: TGTGCCAGCAGCCCCCTTAGTGAGGAGACCCAGTACTTC.

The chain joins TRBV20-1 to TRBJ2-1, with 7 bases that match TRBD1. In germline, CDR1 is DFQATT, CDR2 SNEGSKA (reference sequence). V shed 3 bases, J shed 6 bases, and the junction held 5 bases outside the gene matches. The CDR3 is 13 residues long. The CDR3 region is CSASPGQTNEQFF. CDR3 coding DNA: TGCAGTGCTAGTCCGGGACAGACCAATGAGCAGTTCTTC.

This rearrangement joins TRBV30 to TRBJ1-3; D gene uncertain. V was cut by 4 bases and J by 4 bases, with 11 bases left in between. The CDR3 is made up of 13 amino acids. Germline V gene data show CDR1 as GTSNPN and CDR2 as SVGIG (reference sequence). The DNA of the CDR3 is TGTGCCTGGATACAGTACGGAGGAAACACCATATATTTT. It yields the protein CAWIQYGGNTIYF.

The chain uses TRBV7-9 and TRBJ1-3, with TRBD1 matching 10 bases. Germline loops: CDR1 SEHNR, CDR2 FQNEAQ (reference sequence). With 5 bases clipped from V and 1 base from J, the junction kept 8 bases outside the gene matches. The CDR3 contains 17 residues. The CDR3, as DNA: TGTGCCAGCAGCAGAGGGACAGGGGCATTTTCTGGAAACACCATATATTTT. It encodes CASSRGTGAFSGNTIYF.

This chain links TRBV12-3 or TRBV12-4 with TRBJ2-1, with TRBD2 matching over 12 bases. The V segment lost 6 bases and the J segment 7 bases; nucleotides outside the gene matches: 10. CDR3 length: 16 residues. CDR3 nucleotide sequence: TGTGCCAGCAGAATGAGGACTAGCGGGACCTGGAATGAGCAGTTCTTC. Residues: CASRMRTSGTWNEQFF.

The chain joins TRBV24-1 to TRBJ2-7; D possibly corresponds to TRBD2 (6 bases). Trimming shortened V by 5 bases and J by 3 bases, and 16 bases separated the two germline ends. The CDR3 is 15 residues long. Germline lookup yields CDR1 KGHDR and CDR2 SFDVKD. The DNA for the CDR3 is TGTGCCACCAGTGGTGGCTTCGGAGGGAACTACGAGCAGTACTTC. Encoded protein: CATSGGFGGNYEQYF.

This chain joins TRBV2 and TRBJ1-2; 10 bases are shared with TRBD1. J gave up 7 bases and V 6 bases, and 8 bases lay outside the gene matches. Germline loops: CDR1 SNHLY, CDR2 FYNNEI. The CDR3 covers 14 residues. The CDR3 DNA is TGTGCCAGCAGAGGGACAGGGGCGATTAGTGGCTACACCTTC. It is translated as CASRGTGAISGYTF.

The CDR3 sequence: CSVDRGYNEQFF. The CDR3 DNA reads as TGCAGCGTTGATAGAGGCTACAATGAGCAGTTCTTC. V and J are TRBV29-1 and TRBJ2-1; D is uncertain. Trimming removed 3 bases at V and 3 bases at J, with 6 bases between. Germline values: CDR1 SQVTM, CDR2 ANQGSEA. CDR3 length equals 12 residues.

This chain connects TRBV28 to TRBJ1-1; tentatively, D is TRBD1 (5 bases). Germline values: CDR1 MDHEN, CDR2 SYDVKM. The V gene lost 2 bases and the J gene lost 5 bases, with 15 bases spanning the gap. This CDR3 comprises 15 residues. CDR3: CASSLSGGLVTEAFF. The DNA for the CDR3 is TGTGCCAGCAGTTTAAGCGGGGGATTGGTGACTGAAGCTTTCTTT.

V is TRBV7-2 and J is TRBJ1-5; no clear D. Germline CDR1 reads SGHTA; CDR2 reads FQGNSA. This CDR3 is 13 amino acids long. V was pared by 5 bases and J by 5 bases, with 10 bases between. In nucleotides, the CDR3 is TGTGCCAGCAGCCCCTCCCAAGATCAGCCCCAGCATTTT. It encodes CASSPSQDQPQHF.

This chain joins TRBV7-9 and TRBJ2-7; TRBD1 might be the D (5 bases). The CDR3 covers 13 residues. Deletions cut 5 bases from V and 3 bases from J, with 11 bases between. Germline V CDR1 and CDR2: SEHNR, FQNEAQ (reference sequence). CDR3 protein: CASSPTGFYEQYF. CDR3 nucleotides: TGTGCCAGCAGCCCTACAGGATTCTACGAGCAGTACTTC.

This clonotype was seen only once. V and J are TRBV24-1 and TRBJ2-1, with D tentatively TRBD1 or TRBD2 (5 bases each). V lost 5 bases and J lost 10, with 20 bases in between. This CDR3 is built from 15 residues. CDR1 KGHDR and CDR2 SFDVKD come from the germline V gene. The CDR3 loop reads CATSVRGEGLKEQFF. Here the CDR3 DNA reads TGTGCCACCAGTGTTCGGGGAGAGGGGCTAAAGGAGCAGTTCTTC.